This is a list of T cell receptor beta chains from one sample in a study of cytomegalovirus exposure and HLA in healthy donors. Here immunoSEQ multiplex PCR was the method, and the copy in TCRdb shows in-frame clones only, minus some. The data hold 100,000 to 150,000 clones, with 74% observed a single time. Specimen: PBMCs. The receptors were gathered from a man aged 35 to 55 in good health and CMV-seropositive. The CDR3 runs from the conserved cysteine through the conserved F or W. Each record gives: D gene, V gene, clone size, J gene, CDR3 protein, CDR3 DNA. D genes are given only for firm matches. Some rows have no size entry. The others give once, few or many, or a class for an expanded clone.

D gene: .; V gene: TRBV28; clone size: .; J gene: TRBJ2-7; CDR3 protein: CASSWASRPYEQYF; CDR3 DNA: TGTGCCAGCAGTTGGGCCTCCCGACCCTACGAGCAGTACTTC
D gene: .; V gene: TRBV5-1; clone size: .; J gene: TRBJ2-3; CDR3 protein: CASSPPTGLDRTDTQYF; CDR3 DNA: TGCGCCAGCAGCCCCCCGACAGGACTAGACCGCACAGATACGCAGTATTTT
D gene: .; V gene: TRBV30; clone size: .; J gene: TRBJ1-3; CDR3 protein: CAWRLWGAGNTIYF; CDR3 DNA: TGTGCCTGGAGATTGTGGGGGGCTGGAAACACCATATATTTT
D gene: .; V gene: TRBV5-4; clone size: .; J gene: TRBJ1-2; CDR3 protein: CASSLTANYGYTF; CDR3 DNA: TGTGCCAGCAGCCTGACAGCTAACTATGGCTACACCTTC
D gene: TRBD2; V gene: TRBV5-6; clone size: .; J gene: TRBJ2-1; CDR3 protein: CASSRLAGYNEQFF; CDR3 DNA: TGTGCCAGCAGCAGGCTAGCGGGGTACAATGAGCAGTTCTTC
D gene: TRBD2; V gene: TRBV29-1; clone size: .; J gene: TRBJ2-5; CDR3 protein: CSVTGGETQYF; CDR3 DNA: TGCAGCGTAACGGGAGGCGAGACCCAGTACTTC
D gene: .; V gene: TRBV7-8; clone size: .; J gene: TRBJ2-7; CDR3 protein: CASSLLAGQDFRF; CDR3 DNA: TGTGCCAGCAGCTTACTGGCAGGTCAAGATTTCCGTTTC
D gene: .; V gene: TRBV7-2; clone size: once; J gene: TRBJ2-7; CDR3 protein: CASSVGQLRDEQYF; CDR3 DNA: TGTGCCAGCAGCGTCGGACAGCTAAGGGACGAGCAGTACTTC
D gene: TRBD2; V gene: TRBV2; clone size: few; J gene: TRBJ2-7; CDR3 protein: CASSGTSGSREQYF; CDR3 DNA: TGTGCCAGCAGCGGGACTAGCGGGAGTCGCGAGCAGTACTTC
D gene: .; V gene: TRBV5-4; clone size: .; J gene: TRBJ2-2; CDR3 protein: CASSLAPGKNTGELFF; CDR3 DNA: TGTGCCAGCAGCTTGGCTCCAGGGAAGAACACCGGGGAGCTGTTTTTT
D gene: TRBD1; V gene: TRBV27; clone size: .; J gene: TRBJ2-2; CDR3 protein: CASTHGDRFTGELFF; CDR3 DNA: TGTGCCAGCACCCATGGGGACAGATTCACCGGGGAGCTGTTTTTT
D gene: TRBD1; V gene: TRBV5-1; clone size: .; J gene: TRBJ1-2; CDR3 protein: CASSVYRGAYGYTF; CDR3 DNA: TGCGCCAGCAGCGTTTACAGGGGAGCCTATGGCTACACCTTC
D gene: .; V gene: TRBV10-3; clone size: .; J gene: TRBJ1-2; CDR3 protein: CAISESRGARSNYGYTF; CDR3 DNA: TGTGCCATCAGTGAGTCACGTGGGGCCAGATCTAACTATGGCTACACCTTC
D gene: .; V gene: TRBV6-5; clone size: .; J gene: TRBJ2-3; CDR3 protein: CASSYGGTDTQYF; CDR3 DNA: TGTGCCAGCAGTTACGGGGGGACAGATACGCAGTATTTT
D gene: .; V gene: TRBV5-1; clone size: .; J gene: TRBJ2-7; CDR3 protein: CASSLVGRGIDEQYF; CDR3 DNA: TGCGCCAGCAGCTTGGTTGGCAGGGGAATCGACGAGCAGTACTTC
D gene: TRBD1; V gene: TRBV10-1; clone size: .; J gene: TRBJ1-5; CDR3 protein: CASSETGDQPQHF; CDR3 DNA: TGCGCCAGCAGTGAAACAGGGGATCAGCCCCAGCATTTT
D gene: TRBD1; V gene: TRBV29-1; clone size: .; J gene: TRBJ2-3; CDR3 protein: CSVEQGAGTDTQYF; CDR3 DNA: TGCAGCGTGGAACAGGGGGCTGGGACAGATACGCAGTATTTT
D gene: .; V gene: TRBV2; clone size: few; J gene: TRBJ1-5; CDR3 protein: CASRDSDNSNQPQHF; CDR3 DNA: TGTGCCAGCAGGGACAGCGATAATAGCAATCAGCCCCAGCATTTT
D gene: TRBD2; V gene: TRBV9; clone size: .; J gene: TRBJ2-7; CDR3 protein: CASSGTSLAETYEQYF; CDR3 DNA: TGTGCCAGCAGCGGTACGAGTCTAGCGGAAACCTACGAGCAGTACTTC
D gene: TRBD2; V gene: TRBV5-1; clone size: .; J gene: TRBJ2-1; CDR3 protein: CASSLMGGSNNEQFF; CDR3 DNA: TGCGCCAGCAGCTTAATGGGGGGGAGCAACAATGAGCAGTTCTTC
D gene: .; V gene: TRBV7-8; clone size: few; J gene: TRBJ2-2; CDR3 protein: CASSSGLRNTGELFF; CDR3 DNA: TGTGCCAGCAGCTCGGGACTGAGGAACACCGGGGAGCTGTTTTTT
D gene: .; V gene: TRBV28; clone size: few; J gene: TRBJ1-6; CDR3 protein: CASSQSSPLHF; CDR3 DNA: TGTGCCAGCAGCCAATCATCACCCCTCCACTTT
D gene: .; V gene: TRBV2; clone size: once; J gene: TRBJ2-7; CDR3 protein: CASRRDPHEQYF; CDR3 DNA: TGTGCCAGTCGGCGGGATCCCCACGAGCAGTACTTC
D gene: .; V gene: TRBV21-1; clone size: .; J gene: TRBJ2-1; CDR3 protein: CASSKVWLAGASTNEQFF; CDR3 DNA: TGTGCCAGCAGCAAAGTGTGGCTAGCGGGAGCCTCGACCAATGAGCAGTTCTTC
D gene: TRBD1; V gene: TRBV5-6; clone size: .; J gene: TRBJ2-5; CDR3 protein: CASSLKTGGVRETQYF; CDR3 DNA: TGTGCCAGCAGCTTGAAGACAGGGGGCGTGAGAGAGACCCAGTACTTC
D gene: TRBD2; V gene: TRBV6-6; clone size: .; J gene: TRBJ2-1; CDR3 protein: CASGLAGGINEQFF; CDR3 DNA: TGTGCCAGCGGGCTAGCGGGAGGAATCAATGAGCAGTTCTTC